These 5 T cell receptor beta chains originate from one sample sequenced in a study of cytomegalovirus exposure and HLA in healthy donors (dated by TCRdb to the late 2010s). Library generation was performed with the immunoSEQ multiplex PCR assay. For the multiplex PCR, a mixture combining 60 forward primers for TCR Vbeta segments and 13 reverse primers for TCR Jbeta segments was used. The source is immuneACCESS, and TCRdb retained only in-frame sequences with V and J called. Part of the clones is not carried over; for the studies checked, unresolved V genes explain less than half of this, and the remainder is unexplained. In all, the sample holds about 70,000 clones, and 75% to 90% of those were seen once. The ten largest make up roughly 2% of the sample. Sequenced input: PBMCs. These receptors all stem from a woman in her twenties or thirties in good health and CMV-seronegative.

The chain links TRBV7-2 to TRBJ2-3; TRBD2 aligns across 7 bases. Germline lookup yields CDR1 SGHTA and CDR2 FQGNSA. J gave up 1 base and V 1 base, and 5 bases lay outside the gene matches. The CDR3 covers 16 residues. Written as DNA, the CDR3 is TGTGCCAGCAGCTTAGTTACGGGAGGAGGCACAGATACGCAGTATTTT. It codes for CASSLVTGGGTDTQYF.

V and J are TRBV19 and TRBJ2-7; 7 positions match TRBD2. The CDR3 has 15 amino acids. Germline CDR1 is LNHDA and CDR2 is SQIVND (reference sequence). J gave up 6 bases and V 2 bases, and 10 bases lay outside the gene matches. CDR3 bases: TGTGCCAGTAGTATAAGCGAGGGAGGGCTATTCGAGCAGTACTTC. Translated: CASSISEGGLFEQYF.

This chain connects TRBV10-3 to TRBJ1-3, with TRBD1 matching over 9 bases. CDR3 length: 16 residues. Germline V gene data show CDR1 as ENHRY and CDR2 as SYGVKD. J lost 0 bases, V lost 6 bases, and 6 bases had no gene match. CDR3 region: CAIRDRGDDSGNTIYF. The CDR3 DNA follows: TGTGCCATCAGGGACAGGGGCGACGACTCTGGAAACACCATATATTTT.

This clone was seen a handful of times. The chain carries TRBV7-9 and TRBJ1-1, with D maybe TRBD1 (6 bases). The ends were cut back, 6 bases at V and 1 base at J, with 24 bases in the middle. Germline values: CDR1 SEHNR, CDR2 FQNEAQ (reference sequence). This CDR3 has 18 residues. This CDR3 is CASSTSLLDRKRNTEAFF. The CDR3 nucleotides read TGTGCCAGCAGTACATCCCTCCTCGACAGGAAGAGGAACACTGAAGCTTTCTTT.

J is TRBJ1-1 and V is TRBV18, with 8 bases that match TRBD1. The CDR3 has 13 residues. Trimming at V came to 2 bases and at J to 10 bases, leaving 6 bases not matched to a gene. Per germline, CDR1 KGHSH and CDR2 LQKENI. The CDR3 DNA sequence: TGTGCCAGCTCACCAGGACAGGGTGGAGGAGCTTTCTTT. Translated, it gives CASSPGQGGGAFF.